This T cell receptor (beta chain) is from a study of blood T cell repertoires in COVID-19. Across the study: The United States, Italy and Spain were the sources of the acute and convalescent COVID-19 samples. Sample material is recorded as cDNA or gDNA derived from T cells, B-cell-depleted T cells, or PBMCs.

Authors' analysis steps: For nucleated cells, counts were estimated from reference gene primer amplification. This table comes from immunoSEQ multiplex PCR, and its TCRdb copy is limited to in-frame clones, with some not included. The V and J calls and clone size are taken from that table; D and trimming were inferred from the DNA. The sample shows fewer than 300,000 clones, approximately 91% of them seen only once. This CDR3 spans 13 amino acids. Unmatched junction bases numbered 2, after V lost 5 bases and J lost 5 bases. Per germline, CDR1 SGHAT and CDR2 FQNNGV. Details on this clone: Other DNA sequences of this sample code for an identical CDR3.

This TCR derives from a person between 18 and 35 years old with COVID-19, enrolled during active disease. Sequencing was performed on peripheral blood. This chain connects TRBV11-2 to TRBJ1-1; 10 bases are a match to TRBD1. The CDR3 spells CASSLDRGTEAFF. The DNA for the CDR3 is TGTGCCAGCAGCCTGGACAGGGGGACTGAAGCTTTCTTT.